Below are 5 T cell receptor beta chains sequenced from a single sample in a study of T cell repertoires in cytomegalovirus infection. TCRdb redid the calling of the reads with MiXCR, one entry per CDR3 protein. The sample has roughly 500,000 distinct CDR3 sequences, 33% seen once. No antigen has been assigned to these receptors. The sample in question was cultured PBMCs, obtained from culture after CMV antigen stimulation. The receptors were sampled from a human donor in good health (CMV status not recorded). Some clones in this sample may be carry-over from other donors' samples.

The chain employs TRBV28 and TRBJ2-7; 8 bases map to TRBD1. With V trimmed by 10 bases and J by 7 bases, 12 bases remained unmatched. The germline gives CDR1 MDHEN, CDR2 SYDVKM. The CDR3 sequence is 13 residues long. CDR3 coding DNA: TGTGCCACCGCGGACAGGGTTAGTGGTGAGCAGTACTTC. Its translation is CATADRVSGEQYF.

This clonotype has only a few counts. The V and J genes are TRBV12-3 or TRBV12-4 and TRBJ1-5, with D uncertain. V was cut by 7 bases and J by 2 bases, with 9 bases left in between. This CDR3 contains 13 residues. CDR3 loop: CASIGDGNQPQHF. CDR3 in DNA: TGTGCCAGCATAGGAGATGGCAATCAGCCCCAGCATTTT.

This clonotype was detected a few times. J is TRBJ1-5 and V is TRBV7-2; TRBD1 might be the D (6 bases). The CDR3 sequence is 13 residues long. Germline CDR1 is SGHTA and CDR2 is FQGNSA. V lost 5 bases and J 6 bases, leaving 11 bases between the germline ends. DNA for the CDR3: TGTGCCAGCAGCGCAGGGGATGGTCAGCCCCAGCATTTT. Translation gives CASSAGDGQPQHF.

J is TRBJ2-5 and V is TRBV7-2; the match to TRBD2 covers 8 bases. The V gene end was trimmed by 2 bases and the J gene end by 2 bases; junction bases not matched to a gene: 7. Per the germline V gene, CDR1 is SGHTA and CDR2 is FQGNSA. CDR3 size: 16 residues. CDR3 bases: TGTGCCAGCAGCTTAACGAGCGGGGGTTGGCAAGAGACCCAGTACTTC. Encoded protein: CASSLTSGGWQETQYF.

This clonotype was detected many times. The V gene is TRBV11-2, the J gene TRBJ2-3; D gene uncertain. There are 16 residues in the CDR3. From germline, CDR1 is SGHAT and CDR2 FQNNGV. V was cut by 1 base and J by 0 bases, with 11 bases left in between. CDR3 loop: CASSLVWQTSTDTQYF. CDR3 sequence (DNA): TGTGCCAGCAGCTTAGTTTGGCAGACTAGCACAGATACGCAGTATTTT.